Here is one TCR beta chain with its context. The antigen it binds to is not known. Within one base of it there is no much larger clone, and no base qualities were kept. CDR1 SQVTM and CDR2 ANQGSEA were looked up in the germline V gene. Spanning cysteine to phenylalanine, the CDR3 consists of 13 amino acids. Solely the CDR3 DNA is kept, with 39 bases framed from the first base. Trimming takes 4 bases from V and 2 bases from J, and the germline ends sit 10 bases apart. This entry belongs to a study of CD8+ T cells in alopecia areata (dated by TCRdb to the late 2010s). Broadly, across the study: The treated patients, all with moderate-to-severe alopecia areata, were enrolled in an open-label pilot trial of oral tofacitinib given at 5 to 10 mg twice daily. Human TCRbeta sequencing covered scalp tissue and sorted CD4+ and CD8+ peripheral blood T cells from patchy and totalis/universalis alopecia areata patients and healthy controls. For the treated patients, the SALT score, which quantifies what percentage of scalp surface area is affected, served as the measure of disease severity. Clonality in the scalp was compared among normal scalp (n=4), patchy alopecia areata scalp (n=8), and alopecia totalis/universalis scalp (n=8). Patients stayed on tofacitinib for 6 to 18 months and then had 6 months of follow-up off drug so that delayed response and recurrence could be assessed. TCRbeta CDR3 regions were amplified by immunoSEQ multiplex PCR with 35 Vbeta forward and 13 Jbeta reverse primers. Tofacitinib-treated patients had biopsies at baseline and at 4 and 24 weeks of treatment, with a later scalp biopsy in several patients. RNA was obtained with the PAXgene miRNA kit for fixed scalp, the miRNeasy kit for PBMCs, and the RNeasy kit for mouse skin. To study T cell clonal expansion in alopecia areata, the researchers applied high-throughput TCRbeta sequencing to both the C3H/HeJ mouse model and human patients. Here is what the overall study found, with its caveats: Compared with normal scalp, lesional scalp, particularly in alopecia totalis/universalis, had higher clonality and more expanded CD8+ clones, which suggests antigenic drive. With tofacitinib, both scalp clonality and the number of expanded CD8+ clones among the top 100 scalp clones went down significantly. Shared TCR sequences between patients were less evident than in mice, which may be partly attributable to HLA diversity in the patient population. During tofacitinib treatment, many expanded lesional clones stuck around in both scalp and blood, and this persistence may partly explain why relapse happens after treatment is stopped. Resident alphabeta T cells in normal human skin are also sequenced, complicating scalp TCR repertoire analysis, unlike mouse skin dominated by gammadelta T cells. The treated cohort was small, with a single nonresponder, so links between baseline CD8+ expansion and response need larger studies.

Library preparation was by the immunoSEQ multiplex PCR assay. RNA was extracted from all samples and reverse transcribed into cDNA, which served as template for TCR sequencing. SuperScript III was used for first-strand cDNA synthesis, primed with a 2:1 mix of oligo-dT and random hexamers. A synthetic immune receptor repertoire was used to gauge amplification bias, and whatever bias remained was removed computationally. The published analysis was carried out like this. Raw reads were preprocessed to remove errors, and CDR3 was defined according to IMGT conventions as the region from the conserved cysteine to phenylalanine. Clonality was computed as 1 minus the Shannon entropy, with the entropy normalized by log2 of the number of productive unique TCRs. Whether scalp clones were CD4 or CD8 was inferred by matching scalp TCRbeta sequences against CD4 and CD8 repertoires sorted from blood. TCRdb mirrors the immuneACCESS table, restricted to in-frame sequences. Some clones are absent from its copies; in checked studies, under half trace to an unresolved V gene, and the reason for the others is unknown. The D gene and trimming were derived from the DNA, and the V and J assignments and clone size from that table. This sample lists 150,000 to 200,000 clones; less than 70% were detected once. 14% of the sample comes from the top ten.

What this sample's time point label stands for: less than 25 weeks on oral tofacitinib. The label giving this sample's treatment or condition can be read as: oral pan-JAK inhibitor, 5-10 mg twice daily. Peripheral blood and lesional scalp punch biopsies were obtained from patients with alopecia areata. PBMCs were separated by density centrifugation and stained for CD3, CD4 and CD8, after which CD4+ and CD8+ T cells were sorted on a FACSAria. This receptor was taken from a human donor with alopecia areata. Source: CD4+ T cells sorted from blood, taken at week 24, from a patient treated with tofacitinib. The V and J genes are TRBV29-1 and TRBJ2-3, with no D gene named confidently. The CDR3 region reads CSVVTRYTDTQYF. The nucleotide sequence is given as TGCAGCGTTGTGACACGATACACAGATACGCAGTATTTT.